Presented here are 2 T cell receptor beta chains from one specimen sequenced in a study of identical twins. TCRdb reprocessed the 5' RACE reads with MiXCR, giving one entry per CDR3 protein. The sample records 500,000 to 550,000 distinct CDR3 sequences, about 20% being singletons. These data were likewise used in another study, on T cells expressing NK-cell markers.

Sequencing was done on a sample of CD4+ T cells sorted from blood. The receptors stem from a woman between 18 and 30 years old in good health.

The chain carries TRBV20-1 and TRBJ2-3; D not certain. CDR1 is DFQATT, CDR2 SNEGSKA, per germline (reference sequence). The V and J ends lost 5 bases and 6 bases respectively, with 21 bases between them. The CDR3 extends over 15 amino acids. DNA for the CDR3: TGCAGTGCTCGCCAAATACTTGGTTTCAGTGATACGCAGTATTTT. Translation gives CSARQILGFSDTQYF.

This chain links TRBV20-1 with TRBJ1-5, with a weak D call TRBD1 (6 bases). V gave up 3 bases and J gave up 3 bases, with 21 bases separating them. CDR3 length equals 17 residues. CDR1 is DFQATT, CDR2 SNEGSKA, per germline (reference sequence). CDR3 sequence reads: CSASGWGRGTTNQPQHF. CDR3 nucleotides: TGCAGTGCTAGCGGTTGGGGGAGGGGGACAACCAATCAGCCCCAGCATTTT.